The sequence of this T cell receptor beta chain was determined in a study of cytomegalovirus exposure and HLA in healthy donors (dated by TCRdb to about 2017). A note on the overall study: In an earlier analysis of 450 to 750 of the donors, 250 to 350 Gb of sequence data and 117 million unique TCR beta sequences from 180 million or so T cells were reported. An early release covering roughly 600 HLA-typed donors comprised 250 to 350 gigabases of sequencing data and 85 million to 100 million unique TCR sequences. The genetic ancestry cluster associated with self-reported Caucasian donors included approximately 85% of the 398 genotyped donors. The study aimed to test whether signatures of past pathogen exposure could be identified by cataloging public T cell receptors. Using immunosequencing, the study profiled T cell repertoires from 550 to 750 subjects and related those repertoires to cytomegalovirus serostatus. Along with the roughly 670-subject first cohort, a separate validation cohort of around 120 different subjects was used. High-throughput TCR immunosequencing, statistical association of individual TCRs with disease status, and machine learning were combined to predict cytomegalovirus infection status. To study patterns of TCR occurrence, a later analysis re-analyzed previously published TCR beta repertoires from 666 donors and added high-resolution HLA genotyping. The later analysis used no new phenotypic data to find candidate immune exposures, relying instead on TCR beta sequences and their occurrence across donors. In an earlier analysis of roughly 600 of the donors, high-throughput TCR beta sequencing was used to judge whether each TCR beta V gene segment behaved as functional or pseudogenic. Donor age, sex, ethnicity and CMV serostatus were compiled alongside the repertoire data. A later genetic analysis took genome-wide SNP genotypes for about three fifths of the 666 donors and used that subset as a discovery cohort. Every discovery cohort repertoire had been produced on one sequencing platform. HLA typing included class I and class II loci at four-digit resolution. The number of typed donors differed by locus: about 620-640 for A, B, C, DRB1 and DQB1; approximately 530 for DQA1; 606 for DPA1; and roughly 450 for DPB1. Five DR-DQ haplotypes were handled as single units for association and clustering, since linkage in the cohort was strong. Across around 400 genotyped donors of the cohort, an average of about 240,000 unique TCR beta nucleotide sequences per donor were sequenced, and roughly 18% of those sequences were non-productive.

From the cysteine through the phenylalanine, the CDR3 covers 13 amino acids. The CDR3 DNA has 39 bases and is translated from base 1. CDR1 and CDR2 were assigned from the germline V gene (reference sequence) as SSHAT and FNYEAQ. V and J lose 3 bases and 6 bases, and a span of 11 bases separates them. Here is what the overall study found, with its caveats: A few of the identified cytomegalovirus-associated TCR beta chains were confirmed in vitro to be specific for cytomegalovirus antigens. When HLA alleles, especially DR and DQ, strongly co-occurred, TCR associations were difficult to assign to individual alleles. In a later analysis, the rate of TCR association differed among HLA loci, with DRB1 alleles having the most associated TCRs and HLA-C alleles having the fewest. CMV serostatus was the only immune exposure information available for the cohort. In this cohort, only TCR beta chains were sequenced, and detectable features were limited by the absence of alpha or paired-chain data. According to the authors, the approach could potentially be generalized to other disease states and immunological phenotypes. Some IMGT-functional V segments, including TRBV6-2 and TRBV6-3, could not be told apart with the 87-base-pair reads, so those segments were excluded. The study listed 164 TCR beta chains as associated with cytomegalovirus. Because HLA typing was unavailable for some donors at each locus, only the typed subset was used in association tests. Cytomegalovirus status was reported to be diagnosed by the classifier with high specificity and sensitivity in both the original and validation cohorts. While some public TCRs were present in many individuals, most TCR sequences turned up only very rarely across donors. In a later analysis, some 18,000 TCR beta sequences were associated with specific HLA alleles at a false discovery rate of 0.05. According to a later analysis, parvovirus B19, influenza, CMV and Epstein-Barr virus appeared linked to several top co-occurrence clusters. In an earlier analysis of 587 of the donors, most TCR beta V segments appeared in productive rearrangements about 87% or about 30% of the time, broadly matching IMGT annotations. A cluster of highly shared sequence variants was judged likely to represent a technical artifact of the sequencing pipeline. In a later analysis, HLA-associated TCR beta chains showed more clonal expansion and lower generation probabilities than non-associated chains that were equally common. Linkage disequilibrium might explain the correlated functional status among segregating V segments, but an unknown experimental factor could not be ruled out. A further reported finding was that TCR beta sequences accurately predicted the HLA-A and HLA-B alleles for most subjects in the first cohort. A later genetic analysis reported fewer N-insertions in productive TCRs among donors in an Asian-associated ancestry cluster than the roughly 620-donor mean. Sequencing depth was assumed to be roughly uniform across donors in the presence/absence analyses, though that assumption may not hold. A later genetic analysis associated a missense DCLRE1C variant with V-gene and J-gene trimming of TCR beta chains, and an independent cohort replicated the association. Because counts were too low, roughly 18 rarely observed V segments, including chromosome 9 orphons, were left out of the earlier analysis of about 620 of the donors. A later analysis found that most CMV-associated TCR beta chains appeared HLA-restricted, with HLA associations seemingly driven largely by CMV exposure.

The cohort comprised some 730 healthy bone marrow donors. All cohort members were sampled while nominally healthy, although unrecorded immune exposures were likely present. The donor tested CMV seronegative, placing the donor among the 350 to 400 seronegative members of the cohort. Every donor gave a peripheral blood sample, and the peripheral blood mononuclear cells from that sample were used for TCR beta sequencing. The Qiagen DNeasy Blood Extraction Kit was used to extract genomic DNA from the blood cell samples. Libraries were constructed by the immunoSEQ multiplex PCR assay. For the multiplex PCR, a mixture combining 60 forward primers for TCR Vbeta segments and 13 reverse primers for TCR Jbeta segments was used. A multiplex PCR assay on genomic DNA amplified the CDR3 region of rearranged TCR beta genes. The Illumina HiSeq System was used to sequence the amplified TCR beta libraries as 87-base-pair reads. Under the source paper's analysis protocol: A later analysis tallied about 77 million unique TCR beta chains across the approximately 670 repertoires, and approximately 12 million of those chains were shared by two or more donors. Raw reads were error-corrected and collapsed into unique sequences by a nearest-neighbor algorithm in which closely related sequences were merged to remove PCR and sequencing errors. To assign V, D and J gene segments, CDR3 sequences were aligned to IMGT reference sequences. For a sequence to be retained, at least a six-nucleotide match to both a V gene segment and a J gene segment was required. Rearrangements were called productive when the CDR3 lacked stop codons and stayed in frame with V and J; all others were non-productive. Following IMGT convention, CDR3 was defined as the stretch from the second conserved V-encoded cysteine up to the conserved J-encoded phenylalanine. The earlier analysis of approximately 500 of the donors excluded sequences that lacked an unambiguous match to a single V gene segment. An earlier analysis of just under 600 of the donors called V segments functional above 56.7% productive rearrangements and segregating when the between-donor standard deviation exceeded 5%. To diagnose cytomegalovirus status from the catalog of TCR beta chain sequences, a statistical classification framework was built. A later analysis assigned V and J genes by comparing TCR nucleotide sequences with IMGT/GENE-DB human TR gene sequences. A later analysis assigned CDR3 sequences and most-parsimonious VDJ recombination scenarios with the TCRdist pipeline. A later analysis defined each TCR beta chain by its CDR3 amino acid sequence plus V-gene family, and excluded reads lacking a unique V-gene family. As a way to deal with suspected cross-contamination and a sequencing artifact, a later analysis dropped 450 to 600 nucleotide sequences that were highly shared and had low generation probability. For each public chain, a later analysis derived a clonal expansion index from normalized ranks of inferred template counts within each repertoire. Generation probabilities in a later analysis came from a VDJ recombination model fitted to out-of-frame rearrangements, and those results were checked against IGoR. Hypergeometric tests were used in a later analysis to score TCR-TCR, TCR-HLA and TCR-CMV co-occurrence, with a repertoire-size bias correction applied to the TCR pairs. False discovery rates were estimated in a later analysis by permuting HLA or CMV assignments 20 times. In a later analysis, co-occurring TCRs were grouped using DBSCAN, with TCRdist sequence similarity added in when clustering inside HLA-allele-positive subsets. For co-occurrence clustering, repertoires with fewer than 30,000 or more than 120,000 public chains were excluded, along with five or six repertoires with anomalous nucleotide sharing. TCRdb mirrors the immuneACCESS table, restricted to in-frame sequences. Some clones are absent from its copies; in checked studies, under half trace to an unresolved V gene, and the reason for the others is unknown. V and J calls and clone size are copied from that table; D and trimming were computed from the DNA. The sample table contains over 130,000 clones; only one count was recorded for over 75% of them. The ten largest account for over 2% of the sample.

This clone occurred a few times. Its antigen is not yet known. Base qualities are not at hand, and no much larger clone is one base apart. The sample comprised PBMCs. The rearranged segments are TRBV7-7 and TRBJ1-1; the D gene identity is not certain. This clonotype originated in a man aged 50 to 60 in good health and CMV-seronegative. The DNA is TGTGCCAGCAGCTTCCATACGGGGTCTGAAGCTTTCTTT. Its protein product is CASSFHTGSEAFF. With all but the CDR3 taken from the reference TRBV7-7 and TRBJ1-1 genes, the full variable domain is: GAGVSQSPRYKVTKRGQDVTLRCDPISSHATLYWYQQALGQGPEFLTYFNYEAQPDKSGLPSDRFSAERPEGSISTLTIQRTEQRDSAMYRCASSFHTGSEAFFGQGTRLTVV.